These T cell receptor beta chains were read from a single sample in a study of cytomegalovirus exposure and HLA in healthy donors. Libraries were prepared by immunoSEQ multiplex PCR; TCRdb keeps only in-frame clonotypes and omits some of them. In the table there are fewer than 200,000 clones, over 60% of which are singletons. Sequenced: PBMCs. The receptors shown here come from a female donor in good health and CMV-seronegative. Both conserved end residues are part of each CDR3. The D gene is left open where the match is weak. Not every row has a clone size; where given, it reads once, few, many or a size class.

>TRBJ2-7|.|TRBV6-5|TRBD2|16
TGTGCCAGCAGTTACTTATTAGCGGGGAGCTCCTACGAGCAGTACTTC
CASSYLLAGSSYEQYF
>TRBJ2-3|once|TRBV6-5|.|13
TGTGCCAGCAGTTATTCCTTCACAGATACGCAGTATTTT
CASSYSFTDTQYF
>TRBJ2-7|.|TRBV11-2|TRBD1|15
TGTGCCAGCAGTCCTATTCCGGGACAGGCCTACGAGCAGTACTTC
CASSPIPGQAYEQYF
>TRBJ1-2|.|TRBV20-1|.|9
TGCAGTACTATGAGAGGCTACACCTTC
CSTMRGYTF
>TRBJ2-3|.|TRBV18|.|15
TGTGCCAGCTCACCAACACAGGGATTAGGAGATACGCAGTATTTT
CASSPTQGLGDTQYF
>TRBJ1-2|.|TRBV6-1|.|14
TGTGCCAGCAGGGAGGGGGGGGGCGAGTATGGCTACACCTTC
CASREGGGEYGYTF
>TRBJ2-2|.|TRBV28|.|17
TGTGCCAGCAGTTTTCCTTCCCCCCTCGGGGGGCCCGGGGAGCTGTTTTTT
CASSFPSPLGGPGELFF
>TRBJ1-5|.|TRBV6-1|.|13
TGTGCCAGCAGACTGACGAGGAATCAGCCCCAGCATTTT
CASRLTRNQPQHF
>TRBJ2-4|once|TRBV18|TRBD2|15
TGTGCCAGCTCTACCATAGCGGGAGACAAAAACATTCAGTACTTC
CASSTIAGDKNIQYF
>TRBJ2-2|.|TRBV4-2|TRBD2|16
TGTGCCAGCAGTACCGGGACTAGCGATTGGATCGGGGAGCTGTCTTTT
CASSTGTSDWIGELSF
>TRBJ2-1|.|TRBV10-3|.|17
TGTGCCACCACGGCGGTAGAGGTTAGCACAATTTACAATGAGCAGTTCTTC
CATTAVEVSTIYNEQFF
>TRBJ1-2|.|TRBV20-1|.|11
TGCAGTGCTAGTGAACAGGGTGGCTACACCTTC
CSASEQGGYTF
>TRBJ2-7|.|TRBV2|TRBD1|17
TGTGCCAGCAGTGAAGTCCCCCCGGGACAGGTCAGCTACGAGCAGTACTTC
CASSEVPPGQVSYEQYF
>TRBJ1-4|.|TRBV30|.|13
TGTGCGGGAACAGACACGGGAGGCGAAAAACTGTTTTTT
CAGTDTGGEKLFF
>TRBJ2-2|.|TRBV7-2|TRBD1|13
TGTGCCAGCATGGGACAGTCCACCGGGGAGCTGTTTTTT
CASMGQSTGELFF
>TRBJ2-5|.|TRBV2|TRBD2|12
TGTGCCAGTCTAGCGGGGGGGGAGACCCAGTACTTC
CASLAGGETQYF
>TRBJ1-1|few|TRBV6-5|.|11
TGTGCCTCCTATGAAAACACTGAAGCTTTCTTT
CASYENTEAFF
>TRBJ1-5|.|TRBV6-5|.|13
TGTGCCAGCAGTTACCTCAGAAATCAGCCCCAGCATTTT
CASSYLRNQPQHF
>TRBJ1-6|.|TRBV30|.|16
TGTGCCGCGACCAGACAGGCTAGCTCCTATAATTCACCCCTCCACTTT
CAATRQASSYNSPLHF
>TRBJ1-1|.|TRBV27|.|18
TGTGCCAGCAGTGGATCACAGGGATTCTATGCTGAAAGGACTGAAGCTTTCTTT
CASSGSQGFYAERTEAFF
>TRBJ2-7|.|TRBV25-1|.|17
TGTGCCAGATTTACCTTTACCTCGACAGGCTATCACTACGAGCAGTACTTC
CARFTFTSTGYHYEQYF
>TRBJ1-1|.|TRBV5-4|TRBD1|16
TGTGCCAGCATCCGGACAGGGGGGGCGATGAACACTGAAGCTTTCTTT
CASIRTGGAMNTEAFF
>TRBJ1-1|.|TRBV5-1|TRBD1|14
TGCGCCAGCAGCTGGGGACAGGGAGGATCTGAAGCTTTCTTT
CASSWGQGGSEAFF
>TRBJ1-5|.|TRBV6-6|TRBD1|16
TGTGCCAGCAGTTACTCCGACAGGGTCGGCAATCAGCCCCAGCATTTT
CASSYSDRVGNQPQHF
>TRBJ2-7|.|TRBV5-4|TRBD2|15
TGTGCCAGCAGGCCTACTAGCGGATTATCCTACGAGCAGTACTTC
CASRPTSGLSYEQYF
>TRBJ1-3|.|TRBV6-5|.|16
TGTGCCAGCAGTTATATCGGGGGGGCTTCTGGAAACACCATATATTTT
CASSYIGGASGNTIYF
>TRBJ1-5|.|TRBV7-2|.|16
TGTGCCAGCAGCGCCCCTGGTGGGGGCGGCAATCAGCCCCAGCATTTT
CASSAPGGGGNQPQHF
>TRBJ1-4|.|TRBV18|TRBD1|14
TGTGCCAGCTCACCACAACAGGGGAATGAAAAACTGTTTTTT
CASSPQQGNEKLFF
>TRBJ2-1|.|TRBV6-1|TRBD2|14
TGTGCCAGCAGTTCTACGGGGGGGGTCGATGAGCAGTTCTTC
CASSSTGGVDEQFF
>TRBJ1-2|once|TRBV12-5|.|15
TGTGCTAGTGGTTTGGCGGTGCGGGGGCCCTGGGGCTACACCTTC
CASGLAVRGPWGYTF
>TRBJ2-1|.|TRBV28|.|15
TGTGCCAGCTTCCACTCCAGCGGTTCCTACAATGAGCAGTTCTTC
CASFHSSGSYNEQFF
>TRBJ1-1|.|TRBV5-1|TRBD1|16
TGCGCCAGCAGGCGGGGGACAGGGGCCTCCTCTACTGAAGCTTTCTTT
CASRRGTGASSTEAFF
>TRBJ2-1|once|TRBV18|TRBD2|16
TGTGCCAGCTCACCCCAGGGACTAGCGGCGGGGAATGAGCAGTTCTTC
CASSPQGLAAGNEQFF
>TRBJ1-1|few|TRBV28|TRBD1|15
TGTGCCAGCAGCTCGTTACAGGGGATGAACACTGAAGCTTTCTTT
CASSSLQGMNTEAFF
>TRBJ2-2|.|TRBV7-9|.|14
TGTGCCAGCAGCCCCATGTTAACGGCCGGGGAGCTGTTTTTT
CASSPMLTAGELFF
>TRBJ1-3|.|TRBV4-3|.|17
TGCGCCAGCAGCCAAGATTCTGGCAGTCGCTCTGGAAACACCATATATTTT
CASSQDSGSRSGNTIYF
>TRBJ2-3|.|TRBV7-9|.|13
TGTGCCAGCAGCCCTCCCCCCGGAGATACGCAGTATTTT
CASSPPPGDTQYF
>TRBJ2-7|once|TRBV6-5|TRBD2|15
TGTGCCAGCAGACCAACAGCGGGAGGGCCCCACGAGCAGTACTTC
CASRPTAGGPHEQYF
>TRBJ1-6|.|TRBV5-6|TRBD1|16
TGTGCCAGCAGCCCCGGACAGGGAATTTATAATTCACCCCTCCACTTT
CASSPGQGIYNSPLHF
>TRBJ2-7|few|TRBV28|TRBD1|12
TGTGCCAGCCGGGACAGGGTAAACGAGCAGTACTTC
CASRDRVNEQYF
>TRBJ1-3|.|TRBV30|.|13
TGTGCCTGGAGTGCAGGGACTGGAAACACCATATATTTT
CAWSAGTGNTIYF
>TRBJ2-1|.|TRBV4-2|TRBD2|17
TGTGCCAGCAGCCAAGATTTGGCGGGGGGCCCCTACAATGAGCAGTTCTTC
CASSQDLAGGPYNEQFF
>TRBJ2-2|.|TRBV7-2|.|14
TGTGCCAGCAGCATCGGGACTCGAACCGGGGAGCTGTTTTTT
CASSIGTRTGELFF
>TRBJ2-1|.|TRBV9|.|17
TGTGCCAGCAGCGTAGATCCGCTCGGACACTCCTACAATGAGCAGTTCTTC
CASSVDPLGHSYNEQFF
>TRBJ1-5|.|TRBV19|.|13
TGTGCCAGTACCAGGGGAAACAATCAGCCCCAGCATTTT
CASTRGNNQPQHF
>TRBJ2-1|.|TRBV7-8|TRBD2|17
TGTGCCAGCAGCCCCTTTTGGGTTGGCGGGAGGGGTAATGAGCAGTTCTTC
CASSPFWVGGRGNEQFF
>TRBJ1-2|.|TRBV5-1|.|16
TGCGCCAGCAGCAAGTTACAGGGTCGTGAGAACTATGGCTACACCTTC
CASSKLQGRENYGYTF
>TRBJ1-1|.|TRBV9|.|13
TGTGCCAGCAGTGCAGAGGAGTACACTGAAGCTTTCTTT
CASSAEEYTEAFF
>TRBJ1-1|.|TRBV5-1|.|15
TGCGCCAGCAGCTTTATAAACAGGGAGAACACTGAAGCTTTCTTT
CASSFINRENTEAFF
>TRBJ2-7|once|TRBV6-1|TRBD1|14
TGTGCCAGCATCCTAGGGACAGGGGCATACGAGCAGTACTTC
CASILGTGAYEQYF
>TRBJ2-1|.|TRBV2|TRBD2|15
TGTGCCAGCAGCTTCAAGGCTAGCGGGAGAAATGAGCAGTTCTTC
CASSFKASGRNEQFF
>TRBJ2-1|.|TRBV11-2|.|13
TGTGCCAGCAGCTCCCTACAGGGATTTCGGCAGTTCTTC
CASSSLQGFRQFF
>TRBJ1-2|.|TRBV28|TRBD1|13
TGTGCCCTGGGGCCGACAGGGGACTATGGCTACACCTTC
CALGPTGDYGYTF
>TRBJ1-2|.|TRBV28|.|13
TGTGCCAGCAGTCTCCGGACAGCCTATGGCTACACCTTC
CASSLRTAYGYTF
>TRBJ2-1|.|TRBV7-2|.|12
TGTGCCAGCAGCTTCCGCGGCGGCGAGCAGTTCTTC
CASSFRGGEQFF
>TRBJ2-3|.|TRBV6-1|TRBD1|17
TGTGCCAGCAGTGAAACCCCCCCGGGACAGGGGTGGGGTACGCAGTATTTT
CASSETPPGQGWGTQYF
>TRBJ1-5|.|TRBV6-1|TRBD1|12
TGTGCCAGCCCGACAGGGAATCAGCCCCAGCATTTT
CASPTGNQPQHF